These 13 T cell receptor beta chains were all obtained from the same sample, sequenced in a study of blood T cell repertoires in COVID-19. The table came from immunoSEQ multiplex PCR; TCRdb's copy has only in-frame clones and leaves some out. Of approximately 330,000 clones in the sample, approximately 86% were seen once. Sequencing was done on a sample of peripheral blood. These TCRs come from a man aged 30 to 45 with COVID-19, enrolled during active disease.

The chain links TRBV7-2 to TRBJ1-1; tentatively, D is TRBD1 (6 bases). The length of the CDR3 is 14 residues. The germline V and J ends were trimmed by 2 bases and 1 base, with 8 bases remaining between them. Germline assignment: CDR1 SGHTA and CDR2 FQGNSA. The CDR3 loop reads CASSLTGWNTEAFF. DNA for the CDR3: TGTGCCAGCAGCTTAACAGGGTGGAACACTGAAGCTTTCTTT. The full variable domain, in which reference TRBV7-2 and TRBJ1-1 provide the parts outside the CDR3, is GAGVSQSPSNKVTEKGKDVELRCDPISGHTALYWYRQSLGQGLEFLIYFQGNSAPDKSGLPSDRFSAERTGGSVSTLTIQRTQQEDSAVYLCASSLTGWNTEAFFGQGTRLTVV.

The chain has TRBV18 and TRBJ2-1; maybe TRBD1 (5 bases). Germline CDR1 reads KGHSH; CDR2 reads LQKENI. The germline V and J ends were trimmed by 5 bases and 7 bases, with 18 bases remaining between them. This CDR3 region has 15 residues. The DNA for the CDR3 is TGTGCCAGCTCAGCCAAATCCCAGGGCGATAATGAGCAGTTCTTC. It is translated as CASSAKSQGDNEQFF. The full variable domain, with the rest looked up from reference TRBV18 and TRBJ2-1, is NAGVMQNPRHLVRRRGQEARLRCSPMKGHSHVYWYRQLPEEGLKFMVYLQKENIIDESGMPKERFSAEFPKEGPSILRIQQVVRGDSAAYFCASSAKSQGDNEQFFGPGTRLTVL.

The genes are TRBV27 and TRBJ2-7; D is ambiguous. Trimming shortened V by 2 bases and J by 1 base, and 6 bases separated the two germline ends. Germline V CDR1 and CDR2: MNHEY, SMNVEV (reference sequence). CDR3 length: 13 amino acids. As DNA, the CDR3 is TGTGCCAGCAGTTTAGGCATATCCTACGAGCAGTACTTC. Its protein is CASSLGISYEQYF.

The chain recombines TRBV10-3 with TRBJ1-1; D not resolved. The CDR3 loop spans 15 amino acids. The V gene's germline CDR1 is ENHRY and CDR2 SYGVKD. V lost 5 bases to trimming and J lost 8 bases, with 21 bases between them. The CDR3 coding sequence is TGTGCCATCAGTAACCAGAGAGGGCCGGTCCGGGAAGCTTTCTTT. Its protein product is CAISNQRGPVREAFF.

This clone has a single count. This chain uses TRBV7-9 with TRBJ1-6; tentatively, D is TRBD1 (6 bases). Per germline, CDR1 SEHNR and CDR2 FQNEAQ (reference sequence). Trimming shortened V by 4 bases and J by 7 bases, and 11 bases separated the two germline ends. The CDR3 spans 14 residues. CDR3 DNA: TGTGCCAGCAGCTCGGGACAAGGGAATTCACCCCTCCACTTT. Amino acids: CASSSGQGNSPLHF.

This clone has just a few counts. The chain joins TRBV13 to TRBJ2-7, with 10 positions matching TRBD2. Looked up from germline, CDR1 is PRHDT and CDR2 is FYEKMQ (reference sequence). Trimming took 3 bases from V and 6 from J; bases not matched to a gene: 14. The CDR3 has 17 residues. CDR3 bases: TGTGCCAGCAGCTTTAGCCCGTCGGCTAGCGGGAGCCGCGAGCAGTACTTC. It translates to CASSFSPSASGSREQYF.

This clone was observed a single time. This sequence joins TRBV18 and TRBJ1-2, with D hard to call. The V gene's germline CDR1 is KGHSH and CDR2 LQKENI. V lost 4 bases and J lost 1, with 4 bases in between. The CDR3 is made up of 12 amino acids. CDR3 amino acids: CASSQLNYGYTF. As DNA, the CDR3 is TGTGCCAGCTCACAACTTAACTATGGCTACACCTTC.

In DNA form, the CDR3 reads TGTGCCAGCAGCCCGGGACTAGCGGGCCGCGAGCAGTACTTC. Protein: CASSPGLAGREQYF. The chain uses TRBV3-1 (or the pseudogene TRBV3-2) and TRBJ2-7, with 12 bases matching TRBD2. CDR3 length: 14 amino acids. V trimming: 4 bases; J trimming: 6 bases; junction bases outside the gene matches: 4. Germline loops: CDR1 LGHDT, CDR2 YNNKEL (reference sequence).

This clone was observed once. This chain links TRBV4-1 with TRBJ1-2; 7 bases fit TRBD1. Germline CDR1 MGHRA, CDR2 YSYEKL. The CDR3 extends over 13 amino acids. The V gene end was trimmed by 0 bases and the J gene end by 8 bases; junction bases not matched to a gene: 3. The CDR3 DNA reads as TGCGCCAGCAGCCAAGAAGGGGGCGCGGGCTACACCTTC. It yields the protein CASSQEGGAGYTF.

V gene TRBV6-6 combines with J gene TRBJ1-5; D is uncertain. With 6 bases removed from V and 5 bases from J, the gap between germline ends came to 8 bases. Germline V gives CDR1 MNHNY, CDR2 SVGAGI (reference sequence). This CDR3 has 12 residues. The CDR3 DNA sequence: TGTGCCAGCAGCTACAGCGATCAGCCCCAGCATTTT. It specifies CASSYSDQPQHF.

This chain's CDR3 is CSASKDYYNEQFF. The CDR3 DNA is TGCAGTGCTAGTAAGGACTATTACAATGAGCAGTTCTTC. The chain carries TRBV20-1 and TRBJ2-1; D is possibly TRBD2 (6 bases). The V gene lost 3 bases and the J gene lost 4 bases, with 10 bases spanning the gap. The CDR3 is 13 residues long. The germline gives CDR1 DFQATT, CDR2 SNEGSKA (reference sequence).

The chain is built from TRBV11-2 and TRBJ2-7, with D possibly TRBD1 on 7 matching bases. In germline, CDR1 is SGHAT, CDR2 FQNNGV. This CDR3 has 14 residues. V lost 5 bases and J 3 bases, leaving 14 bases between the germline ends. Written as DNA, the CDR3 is TGTGCCAGCAGCGCGGGGACAGCAATCTACGAGCAGTACTTC. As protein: CASSAGTAIYEQYF. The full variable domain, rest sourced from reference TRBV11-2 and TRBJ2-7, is EAGVAQSPRYKIIEKRQSVAFWCNPISGHATLYWYQQILGQGPKLLIQFQNNGVVDDSQLPKDRFSAERLKGVDSTLKIQPAKLEDSAVYLCASSAGTAIYEQYFGPGTRLTVT.

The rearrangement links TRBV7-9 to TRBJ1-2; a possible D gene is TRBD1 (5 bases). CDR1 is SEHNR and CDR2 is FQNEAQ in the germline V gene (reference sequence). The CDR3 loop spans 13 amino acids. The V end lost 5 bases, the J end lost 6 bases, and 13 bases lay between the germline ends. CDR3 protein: CASSPGRGHGYTF. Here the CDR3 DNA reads TGTGCCAGCAGCCCTGGGAGGGGACATGGCTACACCTTC.